This TCR beta chain was obtained from a study of blood T cells in healthy people across ages. Through a sample-barcoded 5' primer and a J-beta primer mix, a second PCR was run for roughly 6 to 12 cycles. TCRdb itself ran the 5' RACE reads through MiXCR, one entry per CDR3 protein. The table has hundreds of thousands of distinct CDR3 sequences, about 42% seen once; the top ten hold about a fifth. Study-level findings and limits: Donor CMV status was unknown, possibly confounding expanded clonotype changes.

This clonotype was seen only a few times. Antigen unknown. The source is a man aged 55 to 69 in good health. Sequencing input: blood.

The CDR3 spells CSAQRGGYEQYF. In DNA form, the CDR3 reads TGCAGTGCTCAGCGGGGGGGTTACGAGCAGTACTTC. The chain links TRBV20-1 to TRBJ2-7; 10 positions agree with TRBD2. Germline CDR1 reads DFQATT; CDR2 reads SNEGSKA (reference sequence). After removal of 5 bases from V and 4 bases from J, the junction contained 2 bases not matched to a gene. The CDR3 has 12 residues.